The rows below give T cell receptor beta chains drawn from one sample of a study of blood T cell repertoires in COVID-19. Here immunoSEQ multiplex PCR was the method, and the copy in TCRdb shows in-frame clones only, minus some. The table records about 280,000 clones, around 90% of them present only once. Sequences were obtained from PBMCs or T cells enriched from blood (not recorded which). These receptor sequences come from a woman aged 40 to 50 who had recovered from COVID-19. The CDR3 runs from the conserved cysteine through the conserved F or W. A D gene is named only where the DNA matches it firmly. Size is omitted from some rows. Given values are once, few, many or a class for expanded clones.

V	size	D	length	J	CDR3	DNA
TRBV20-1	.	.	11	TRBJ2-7	CSAGRRGEQYF	TGCAGTGCGGGGAGGCGGGGCGAGCAGTACTTC
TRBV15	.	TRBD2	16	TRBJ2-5	CATSRLTTLAGETQYF	TGTGCCACCAGCAGATTGACGACACTAGCGGGCGAGACCCAGTACTTC
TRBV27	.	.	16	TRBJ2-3	CASSLGGRDLTDTQYF	TGTGCCAGCAGTTTAGGGGGCCGGGACCTCACAGATACGCAGTATTTT
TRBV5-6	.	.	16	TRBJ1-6	CASSLSGSSYNSPLHF	TGTGCCAGCAGCTTGTCAGGAAGCTCCTATAATTCACCCCTCCACTTT
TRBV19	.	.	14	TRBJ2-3	CASSYQGGADTQYF	TGTGCCAGTAGTTATCAGGGGGGAGCAGATACGCAGTATTTT
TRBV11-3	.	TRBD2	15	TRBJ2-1	CASSPRLAPYNEQFF	TGTGCCAGCAGCCCCAGACTAGCCCCCTACAATGAGCAGTTCTTC
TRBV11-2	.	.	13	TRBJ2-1	CASSMGRVNEQFF	TGTGCCAGCAGTATGGGCAGGGTCAATGAGCAGTTCTTC
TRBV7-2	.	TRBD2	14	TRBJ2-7	CASSDGRASWEQYF	TGTGCCAGCAGCGACGGGAGGGCCTCCTGGGAGCAGTACTTC
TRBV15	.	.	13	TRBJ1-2	CATSRDGPYGYTF	TGTGCCACCAGCAGAGATGGCCCCTATGGCTACACCTTC
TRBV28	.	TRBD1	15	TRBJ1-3	CASSSGTGPGNTIYF	TGTGCCAGCAGTTCCGGGACAGGGCCTGGAAACACCATATATTTT
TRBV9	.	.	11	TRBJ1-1	CASSVERIAFF	TGTGCCAGCAGCGTAGAGAGGATTGCTTTCTTT
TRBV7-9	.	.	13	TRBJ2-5	CASSLASVETQYF	TGTGCCAGCAGCTTAGCCTCCGTGGAGACCCAGTACTTC
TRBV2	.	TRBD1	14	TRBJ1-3	CASTTGGSGNTIYF	TGTGCCAGCACCACAGGGGGATCTGGAAACACCATATATTTT
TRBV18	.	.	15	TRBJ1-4	CASSPPGTTNEKLFF	TGTGCCAGCTCACCACCCGGTACAACTAATGAAAAACTGTTTTTT
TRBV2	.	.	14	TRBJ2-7	CASSEGLGDYEQYF	TGTGCCAGCAGTGAAGGGCTAGGGGACTACGAGCAGTACTTC
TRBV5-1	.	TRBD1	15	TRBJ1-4	CASSLGQGGSEKLFF	TGCGCCAGCAGTTTAGGACAGGGTGGAAGTGAAAAACTGTTTTTT
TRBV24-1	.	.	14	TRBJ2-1	CATSDFSGDNEQFF	TGTGCCACCAGTGATTTTTCGGGAGACAATGAGCAGTTCTTC
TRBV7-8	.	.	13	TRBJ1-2	CASSLVISRGCTF	TGTGCCAGCAGCTTAGTGATCAGCAGGGGCTGTACCTTC
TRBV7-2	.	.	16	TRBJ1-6	CASSLARFPTNSPLHF	TGTGCCAGCAGCCTAGCGCGTTTTCCAACTAATTCACCCCTCCACTTT
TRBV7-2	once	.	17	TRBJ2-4	CASSSPQGQLAKNIQYF	TGTGCCAGCAGCTCACCACAAGGACAGCTAGCCAAAAACATTCAGTACTTC
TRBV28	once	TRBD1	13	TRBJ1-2	CASGPGQGYGYTF	TGTGCCAGCGGCCCGGGACAGGGCTATGGCTACACCTTC
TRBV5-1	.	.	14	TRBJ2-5	CASSLSGQQETQYF	TGCGCCAGCAGCTTGTCGGGACAACAAGAGACCCAGTACTTC
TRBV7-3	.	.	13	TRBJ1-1	CASSQADLTEAFF	TGTGCCAGCAGCCAAGCTGATCTCACTGAAGCTTTCTTT
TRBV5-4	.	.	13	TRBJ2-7	CASSFQSSYEQYF	TGTGCCAGCAGCTTTCAGTCCTCCTACGAGCAGTACTTC
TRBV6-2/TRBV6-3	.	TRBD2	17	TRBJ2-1	CASSFMREELSYNEQFF	TGTGCCAGCAGTTTTATGCGGGAGGAACTCTCCTACAATGAGCAGTTCTTC
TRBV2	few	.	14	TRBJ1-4	CASRQGSTNEKLFF	TGTGCCAGCAGGCAGGGCTCAACTAATGAAAAACTGTTTTTT
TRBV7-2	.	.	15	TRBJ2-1	CASSLTRVTYNEQFF	TGTGCCAGCAGCTTAACGAGAGTAACCTACAATGAGCAGTTCTTC